The 21 T cell receptor beta chains listed next were all sequenced from one sample in a study of cytomegalovirus exposure and HLA in healthy donors. Sequencing was performed with immunoSEQ multiplex PCR; in TCRdb, only in-frame clones are kept and a portion is missing. The profile shows hundreds of thousands of clones, around nine tenths of them singletons. What was sequenced was PBMCs. The receptors were gathered from a man younger than 30 in good health and CMV-seronegative.

On this clone: Other DNA sequences in the sample encode the same CDR3. The genes are TRBV7-2 and TRBJ2-5, with D possibly TRBD1 on 5 matching bases. This CDR3 is 13 amino acids long. Trimming stripped 5 bases from V and 2 bases from J, with 9 bases between. Per the germline V gene, CDR1 is SGHTA and CDR2 is FQGNSA. DNA for the CDR3: TGTGCCAGCAGCCCAAGACAGCAAGAGACCCAGTACTTC. Residues: CASSPRQQETQYF.

Only a few counts were recorded for this clone. This chain links TRBV28 with TRBJ1-5; a possible D gene is TRBD1 (6 bases). V was pared by 5 bases and J by 8 bases, with 16 bases between. The CDR3 runs to 14 residues. The V gene's germline CDR1 is MDHEN and CDR2 SYDVKM. Written as DNA, the CDR3 is TGTGCCAGCAGTCCTACAGGGAACCCCAAGCCCCAGCATTTT. Protein sequence: CASSPTGNPKPQHF.

The chain combines TRBV6-5 with TRBJ1-2, with 7 bases matching TRBD1. CDR3 length: 13 residues. The V segment lost 8 bases and the J segment 2 bases; nucleotides outside the gene matches: 5. Per germline, CDR1 MNHEY and CDR2 SVGAGI. CDR3 sequence reads: CASVQGKNYGYTF. In nucleotides, the CDR3 is TGTGCCAGCGTACAGGGGAAAAACTATGGCTACACCTTC.

This clone was counted only a few times. This chain connects TRBV5-6 to TRBJ2-7, with 8 nucleotides matching TRBD2. The CDR3 covers 13 residues. J lost 3 bases, V lost 4 bases, and 3 bases had no gene match. Germline CDR1 SGHDT, CDR2 YYEEEE. CDR3 in amino acids: CASSQSGGYEQYF. The CDR3 DNA reads as TGTGCCAGCAGCCAAAGCGGGGGCTACGAGCAGTACTTC.

Only a few counts were recorded for this clone. The chain recombines TRBV4-1 with TRBJ1-5, with D possibly TRBD1 on 5 matching bases. This CDR3 has 16 residues. Germline CDR1 MGHRA, CDR2 YSYEKL. The V end was cut by 0 bases, the J end by 3 bases, with 12 bases between. CDR3 in amino acids: CASSQDWGGLNQPQHF. The CDR3 region has the DNA TGCGCCAGCAGCCAAGACTGGGGCGGCCTCAATCAGCCCCAGCATTTT.

This clone has a handful of counts. The chain combines TRBV5-8 with TRBJ2-4; 9 bases are shared with TRBD1. V lost 4 bases, J lost 7 bases, and 6 bases stayed unmatched. Looked up from germline, CDR1 is SGHTS and CDR2 is YDEGEE. This CDR3 has 14 amino acids. CDR3 protein: CASSLRDRVNIQYF. The CDR3 region has the DNA TGTGCCAGCAGCCTCCGGGACAGGGTGAACATTCAGTACTTC.

The V call is TRBV5-1, the J call TRBJ2-3, with 7 positions matching TRBD1. Germline V gives CDR1 SGHRS, CDR2 YFSETQ. V was clipped by 4 bases and J by 5 bases; unmatched bases: 7. The CDR3 is 14 amino acids. The CDR3 DNA sequence: TGCGCCAGCAGCGGACAGGCGGCAAGAGATACGCAGTATTTT. It yields the protein CASSGQAARDTQYF.

The chain couples TRBV28 to TRBJ1-3; 11 nucleotides agree with TRBD1. J gave up 10 bases and V 6 bases, and 11 bases lay outside the gene matches. The germline CDR1 and CDR2 sequences are MDHEN and SYDVKM. The CDR3 has 15 residues. The CDR3 protein is CASRAGTGGGRTIYF. CDR3 nucleotide sequence: TGTGCCAGCAGGGCCGGGACAGGGGGGGGTCGTACCATATATTTT.

This chain joins TRBV5-4 and TRBJ2-3, with TRBD1 matching 7 bases. The CDR3 is made up of 16 amino acids. Germline V gives CDR1 SGHNT, CDR2 YYREEE (reference sequence). V gave up 3 bases and J gave up 0 bases; unmatched junction bases: 7. The CDR3 sequence is CASSSGQVTSTDTQYF. Here the CDR3 DNA reads TGTGCCAGCAGCTCTGGACAGGTTACTAGCACAGATACGCAGTATTTT. The full variable domain, its missing parts supplied by reference TRBV5-4 and TRBJ2-3, is ETGVTQSPTHLIKTRGQQVTLRCSSQSGHNTVSWYQQALGQGPQFIFQYYREEENGRGNFPPRFSGLQFPNYSSELNVNALELDDSALYLCASSSGQVTSTDTQYFGPGTRLTVL.

The chain couples TRBV28 to TRBJ2-3; TRBD1 aligns across 8 bases. Germline V gene sequence: CDR1 MDHEN, CDR2 SYDVKM. V shed 3 bases and J 5 bases; nucleotides not matched to a gene: 10. CDR3 length equals 16 residues. CDR3 nucleotide sequence: TGTGCCAGCAGTTTCGGACAGGGTCGGGAAGGAGATACGCAGTATTTT. It encodes CASSFGQGREGDTQYF.

The chain has TRBV12-1 and TRBJ2-7; the listed D gene, TRBD2, was not tested against the DNA. TRBV12-1 is flagged as a pseudogene. This CDR3 region has 19 residues. CDR3 nucleotide sequence: TGTGCCAGCACCCGAAACTGGACTAGCGGCTTTTCCGACCTCTACGAGCAGTACTTC. Its translation is CASTRNWTSGFSDLYEQYF.

This chain links TRBV28 with TRBJ2-1; possibly TRBD2 for D (5 bases). Germline V gives CDR1 MDHEN, CDR2 SYDVKM. CDR3 size: 13 residues. The V and J ends lost 5 bases and 6 bases respectively, with 11 bases between them. The CDR3 here is CASSAGGGNEQFF. The CDR3 bases are TGTGCCAGCAGTGCAGGAGGAGGCAATGAGCAGTTCTTC.

This clone has just a few counts. The chain links TRBV11-2 to TRBJ2-7; perhaps TRBD1 as D (6 bases). Germline V lookup: CDR1 SGHAT, CDR2 FQNNGV. V was clipped by 5 bases and J by 9 bases, with 14 bases between them. The CDR3 contains 12 residues. CDR3 bases: TGTGCCAGCAGCATTCAGGGGATTTCGCAGTACTTC. Its translation is CASSIQGISQYF.

V and J are TRBV10-3 and TRBJ1-1; D ambiguous. V shed 8 bases and J shed 1 base, with 11 bases lying between them. This CDR3 is built from 13 residues. Germline V gene sequence: CDR1 ENHRY, CDR2 SYGVKD. The CDR3 loop reads CAIADIWNTEAFF. Written as DNA, the CDR3 is TGTGCCATCGCCGACATTTGGAACACTGAAGCTTTCTTT.

This clone was seen only a few times. This sequence joins TRBV7-6 and TRBJ2-1; 12 nucleotides align to TRBD2. The ends lost 4 bases at V and 9 bases at J; junction bases unmatched: 10. The CDR3 runs 16 residues. Germline V gene sequence: CDR1 SGHVS, CDR2 FNYEAQ. This CDR3 reads CASSSTPSGGAGEQFF. CDR3 DNA: TGTGCCAGCAGCTCAACCCCTAGCGGGGGGGCCGGTGAGCAGTTCTTC.

The rearrangement uses TRBV6-6 and TRBJ2-5; D perhaps matches TRBD1 (6 bases). The CDR3 extends over 15 amino acids. The V gene's germline CDR1 is MNHNY and CDR2 SVGAGI (reference sequence). Trimming took 4 bases from V and 5 from J, leaving 17 bases between them. CDR3 coding DNA: TGTGCCAGCAGTTCCCCCCGCGACAGGCGGGAGACCCAGTACTTC. The encoded protein is CASSSPRDRRETQYF.

This chain links TRBV14 with TRBJ1-2; D unclear. The CDR3 runs to 15 residues. V lost 1 base to trimming and J lost 4 bases, with 13 bases between them. Germline V gene data show CDR1 as SGHDN and CDR2 as FVKESK. For the CDR3, the DNA is TGTGCCAGCAGCCAAGGCCCGCAGATTCTCTATGGCTACACCTTC. Amino acids: CASSQGPQILYGYTF.

This chain joins TRBV25-1 and TRBJ2-7, with 11 positions matching TRBD1. V lost 3 bases and J lost 7; bases outside the gene matches: 8. CDR3 length equals 15 residues. In germline, CDR1 is MGHDK, CDR2 SYGVNS. The CDR3 protein is CASSDSGTGGEEQYF. The CDR3 bases are TGTGCCAGCAGTGATTCCGGGACAGGGGGGGAAGAGCAGTACTTC.

The chain carries TRBV4-3 and TRBJ2-1, with TRBD2 matching over 13 bases. Germline V lookup: CDR1 LGHNA, CDR2 YSLEER. This CDR3 has 19 residues. The trim removed 3 bases at V and 9 bases at J, leaving 17 bases unmatched. CDR3 sequence: CASSHTLAPRTSGSLEQFF. CDR3 in DNA: TGCGCCAGCAGCCACACACTCGCCCCCCGGACTAGCGGGAGTCTTGAGCAGTTCTTC.

The chain couples TRBV5-1 to TRBJ2-2; TRBD1 is a possible D gene (5 bases). CDR3 length: 14 residues. Germline values: CDR1 SGHRS, CDR2 YFSETQ. With 7 bases removed from V and 1 base from J, the gap between germline ends came to 11 bases. In DNA form, the CDR3 reads TGCGCCAGCGGGGCTGGTATGAACACCGGGGAGCTGTTTTTT. This encodes CASGAGMNTGELFF.

The chain has TRBV28 and TRBJ2-5; 10 nucleotides align to TRBD2. The CDR3 length is 16 residues. Trimming removed 6 bases from V and 2 bases from J; junction bases left unmatched: 9. The germline CDR1 and CDR2 sequences are MDHEN and SYDVKM. The CDR3 bases are TGTGCCAGCAGCCAAACTAGCGGGGTTCCACAAGAGACCCAGTACTTC. It yields the protein CASSQTSGVPQETQYF.